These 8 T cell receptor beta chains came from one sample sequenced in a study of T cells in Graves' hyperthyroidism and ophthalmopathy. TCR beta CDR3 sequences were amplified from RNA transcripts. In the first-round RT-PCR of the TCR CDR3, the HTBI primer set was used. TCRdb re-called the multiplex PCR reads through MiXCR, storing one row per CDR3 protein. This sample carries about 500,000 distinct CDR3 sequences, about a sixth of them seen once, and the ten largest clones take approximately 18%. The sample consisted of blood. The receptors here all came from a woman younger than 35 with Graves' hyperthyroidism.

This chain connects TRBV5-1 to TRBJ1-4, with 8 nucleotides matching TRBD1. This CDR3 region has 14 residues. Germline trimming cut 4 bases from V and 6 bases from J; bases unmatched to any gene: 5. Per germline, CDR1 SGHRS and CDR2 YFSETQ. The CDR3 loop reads CASSQGAEDEKLFF. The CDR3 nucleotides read TGCGCCAGCAGCCAGGGGGCTGAGGATGAAAAACTGTTTTTT. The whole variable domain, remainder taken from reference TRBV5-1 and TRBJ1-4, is KAGVTQTPRYLIKTRGQQVTLSCSPISGHRSVSWYQQTPGQGLQFLFEYFSETQRNKGNFPGRFSGRQFSNSRSEMNVSTLELGDSALYLCASSQGAEDEKLFFGSGTQLSVL.

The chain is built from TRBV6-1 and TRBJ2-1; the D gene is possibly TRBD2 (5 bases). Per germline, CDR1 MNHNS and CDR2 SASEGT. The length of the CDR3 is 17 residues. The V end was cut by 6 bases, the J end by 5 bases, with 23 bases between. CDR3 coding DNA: TGTGCCAGCAGACCTAGCCCCGACCTCGCTGGGGACAATGAGCAGTTCTTC. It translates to CASRPSPDLAGDNEQFF.

The CDR3 loop is CASSQPDRESQPQHF. The CDR3 region has the DNA TGCGCCAGCAGCCAACCAGACAGGGAGAGTCAGCCCCAGCATTTT. The rearrangement uses TRBV4-3 and TRBJ1-5; 7 nucleotides agree with TRBD1. Trimming cost V 2 bases and J 6 bases; bases outside gene matches: 7. The CDR3 is 15 amino acids. Germline CDR1 reads LGHNA; CDR2 reads YSLEER.

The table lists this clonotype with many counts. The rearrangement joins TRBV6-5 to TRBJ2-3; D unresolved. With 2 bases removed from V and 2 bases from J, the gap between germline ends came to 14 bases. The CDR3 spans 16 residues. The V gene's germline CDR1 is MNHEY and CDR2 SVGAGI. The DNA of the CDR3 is TGTGCCAGCAGTTACGTAAGGCTGGGGTCCACAGATACGCAGTATTTT. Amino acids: CASSYVRLGSTDTQYF.

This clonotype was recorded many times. The CDR3 loop reads CASSPEGAAGETQYF. The CDR3 DNA reads as TGTGCCAGCAGCCCGGAGGGGGCTGCCGGGGAGACCCAGTACTTC. The V and J genes are TRBV11-2 and TRBJ2-5, with D tentatively TRBD1 (7 bases). The ends were cut back, 5 bases at V and 5 bases at J, with 18 bases in the middle. Germline CDR1 is SGHAT and CDR2 is FQNNGV. This CDR3 has 15 residues. Complete variable domain (other parts from reference TRBV11-2 and TRBJ2-5): EAGVAQSPRYKIIEKRQSVAFWCNPISGHATLYWYQQILGQGPKLLIQFQNNGVVDDSQLPKDRFSAERLKGVDSTLKIQPAKLEDSAVYLCASSPEGAAGETQYFGPGTRLLVL.

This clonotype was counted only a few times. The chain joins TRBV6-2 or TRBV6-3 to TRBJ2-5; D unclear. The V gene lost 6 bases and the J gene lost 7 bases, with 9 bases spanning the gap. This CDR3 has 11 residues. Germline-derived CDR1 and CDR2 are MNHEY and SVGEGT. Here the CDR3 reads CASSERGTQYF. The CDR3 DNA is TGTGCCAGCAGCGAACGAGGGACCCAGTACTTC.

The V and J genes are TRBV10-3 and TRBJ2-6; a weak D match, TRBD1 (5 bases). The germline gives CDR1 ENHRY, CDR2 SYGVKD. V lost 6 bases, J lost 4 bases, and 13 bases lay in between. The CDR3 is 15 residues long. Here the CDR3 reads CAIRNQGTGANVLTF. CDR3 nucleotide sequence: TGTGCCATCAGAAATCAGGGAACCGGGGCCAACGTCCTGACTTTC.

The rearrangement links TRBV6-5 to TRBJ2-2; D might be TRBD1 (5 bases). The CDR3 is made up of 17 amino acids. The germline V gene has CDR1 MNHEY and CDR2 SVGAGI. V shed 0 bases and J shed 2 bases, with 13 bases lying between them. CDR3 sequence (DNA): TGTGCCAGCAGTTACTCGATCGCAGGGTATAACACCGGGGAGCTGTTTTTT. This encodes CASSYSIAGYNTGELFF.